These 24 T cell receptor beta chains share one sample of origin, sequenced in a study of T cell responses to AZD1222 COVID-19 vaccine. Measured with immunoSEQ multiplex PCR; TCRdb has only the in-frame clones, and not every one. Of about 130,000 clones in the sample, roughly 80% were seen once. Sequences were derived from peripheral blood, sampled on day 0 of AZD1222 vaccination. The source of these receptors is an adult in good health.

The chain has TRBV30 and TRBJ1-3; tentatively, D is TRBD1 (5 bases). CDR1 is GTSNPN and CDR2 is SVGIG in the germline V gene (reference sequence). The CDR3 totals 13 residues. The CDR3 loop reads CARTPSSGNTIYF. In DNA, the CDR3 is TGTGCTCGGACACCCAGCTCTGGAAACACCATATATTTT. The complete variable domain, with remaining parts taken from reference TRBV30 and TRBJ1-3, reads SQTIHQWPATLVQPVGSPLSLECTVEGTSNPNLYWYRQAAGRGLQLLFYSVGIGQISSEVPQNLSASRPQDRQFILSSKKLLLSDSGFYLCARTPSSGNTIYFGEGSWLTVV.

V and J are TRBV28 and TRBJ1-1, with 11 nucleotides matching TRBD1. This CDR3 is built from 18 residues. V shed 7 bases, J shed 4 bases, and the junction held 17 bases outside the gene matches. Germline V gives CDR1 MDHEN, CDR2 SYDVKM. Here the CDR3 DNA reads TGTGCCAGCATACCGTCTCTTGGACAGGGGGCTAGGGGCACTGAAGCTTTCTTT. Translating gives CASIPSLGQGARGTEAFF. Combining the CDR3 with reference TRBV28 and TRBJ1-1 gives the whole variable domain DVKVTQSSRYLVKRTGEKVFLECVQDMDHENMFWYRQDPGLGLRLIYFSYDVKMKEKGDIPEGYSVSREKKERFSLILESASTNQTSMYLCASIPSLGQGARGTEAFFGQGTRLTVV.

The chain recombines TRBV30 with TRBJ1-2, with 7 nucleotides matching TRBD1. The length of the CDR3 is 13 residues. V was clipped by 0 bases and J by 5 bases; unmatched bases: 3. CDR1 GTSNPN and CDR2 SVGIG come from the germline V gene (reference sequence). The CDR3 sequence is CAWSVKGAYGYTF. CDR3 coding DNA: TGTGCCTGGAGTGTTAAGGGGGCATATGGCTACACCTTC.

This chain connects TRBV27 to TRBJ1-6; D remains unclear. The V gene lost 5 bases and the J gene lost 4 bases, with 9 bases spanning the gap. Germline V gene data show CDR1 as MNHEY and CDR2 as SMNVEV (reference sequence). The CDR3 is 14 amino acids. The CDR3 region is CASSALLYNSPLHF. DNA of the CDR3: TGTGCCAGCAGTGCCCTCCTATATAATTCACCCCTCCACTTT.

The chain joins TRBV14 to TRBJ2-1, with TRBD2 matching 12 bases. The germline V gene has CDR1 SGHDN and CDR2 FVKESK. CDR3 size: 16 residues. After removal of 4 bases from V and 4 bases from J, the junction contained 5 bases not matched to a gene. The DNA of the CDR3 is TGTGCCAGCAGCCGGTGGACTAGCGGGGCGTACAATGAGCAGTTCTTC. Protein sequence: CASSRWTSGAYNEQFF. Based on the CDR3 plus reference TRBV14 and TRBJ2-1, the full variable domain is EAGVTQFPSHSVIEKGQTVTLRCDPISGHDNLYWYRRVMGKEIKFLLHFVKESKQDESGMPNNRFLAERTGGTYSTLKVQPAELEDSGVYFCASSRWTSGAYNEQFFGPGTRLTVL.

This clone was counted at least ten times. The J gene is TRBJ2-1, the V gene TRBV2, with TRBD1 matching over 11 bases. The CDR3 length is 13 residues. Germline V gene sequence: CDR1 SNHLY, CDR2 FYNNEI. The ends lost 6 bases at V and 7 bases at J; junction bases unmatched: 2. This chain's CDR3 is CASSGDRGNEQFF. CDR3 DNA sequence: TGTGCCAGCAGCGGGGACAGGGGGAATGAGCAGTTCTTC.

The V gene is TRBV7-3, the J gene TRBJ2-1; 9 bases agree with TRBD1. This CDR3 has 15 amino acids. J lost 6 bases, V lost 7 bases, and 10 bases had no gene match. Germline V gene data show CDR1 as SGHTA and CDR2 as FQGTGA. In DNA, the CDR3 is TGTGCCAGCACCCCCGGGACAGGGACGGGCAATGAGCAGTTCTTC. Translating gives CASTPGTGTGNEQFF. Filled out from reference TRBV7-3 and TRBJ2-1, the complete variable domain reads GAGVSQTPSNKVTEKGKYVELRCDPISGHTALYWYRQSLGQGPEFLIYFQGTGAADDSGLPNDRFFAVRPEGSVSTLKIQRTERGDSAVYLCASTPGTGTGNEQFFGPGTRLTVL.

V gene TRBV7-9 combines with J gene TRBJ1-6, with a weak D call TRBD1 (5 bases). The CDR3 is made up of 15 amino acids. Germline CDR1 and CDR2: SEHNR and FQNEAQ (reference sequence). Trimming shortened V by 4 bases and J by 8 bases, and 15 bases separated the two germline ends. The chain's CDR3 is CASSSGGGPDSPLHF. The CDR3, as DNA: TGTGCCAGCAGCTCAGGCGGGGGTCCCGATTCACCCCTCCACTTT.

The chain couples TRBV5-1 to TRBJ1-2, with 7 nucleotides matching TRBD1. Germline CDR1 SGHRS, CDR2 YFSETQ. This CDR3 comprises 15 residues. The V and J ends lost 0 bases and 1 base, in that order; junction bases with no gene match: 3. The CDR3 reads CASSLAGTDNYGYTF. DNA for the CDR3: TGCGCCAGCAGCTTGGCGGGGACAGATAACTATGGCTACACCTTC.

This chain joins TRBV6-5 and TRBJ1-6; 9 bases fit TRBD1. The CDR3 is 16 amino acids. Unmatched junction bases numbered 8, after V lost 4 bases and J lost 7 bases. Looked up from germline, CDR1 is MNHEY and CDR2 is SVGAGI. The CDR3 loop is CASSSLDRGLNSPLHF. CDR3 in DNA: TGTGCCAGCAGTTCGCTGGACAGGGGATTGAATTCACCCCTCCACTTT.

The chain is built from TRBV12-2 and TRBJ2-3; no DNA check was done on the table's D call, TRBD2. TRBV12-2 is classified as a pseudogene. This CDR3 contains 15 residues. The CDR3 loop reads CASRSLGGGTDTQYF. CDR3 in DNA: TGTGCAAGTCGCTCCTTGGGGGGGGGCACAGATACGCAGTATTTT.

This clone has only one observation. The gene calls are TRBV18 and TRBJ1-1; D unclear. This CDR3 comprises 19 residues. CDR1 and CDR2 from the germline V gene are KGHSH and LQKENI. V dropped 3 bases and J dropped 2 bases, with 25 bases sitting between them. The CDR3 nucleotides are TGTGCCAGCTCACCGGGGAAGCGACCTAGACATGAAACCAACACTGAAGCTTTCTTT. It encodes CASSPGKRPRHETNTEAFF.

This clone showed up just once. CDR3 sequence: CSVLRTGQAFF. CDR3 coding DNA: TGCAGCGTCCTACGGACAGGGCAAGCTTTCTTT. The V call is TRBV29-1, the J call TRBJ1-1; 8 positions agree with TRBD1. The CDR3 is made up of 11 amino acids. Germline V gene lookup returns CDR1 SQVTM and CDR2 ANQGSEA. Trimming removed 6 bases from V and 9 bases from J; junction bases left unmatched: 6.

The chain links TRBV6-5 to TRBJ1-5; no clear D. CDR3 length: 15 amino acids. The V and J ends lost 7 bases and 9 bases respectively, with 22 bases between them. Germline CDR1 reads MNHEY; CDR2 reads SVGAGI. The CDR3 sequence: CASMSLVEGLGPQHF. CDR3 bases: TGTGCCAGCATGTCCCTAGTGGAGGGATTAGGGCCCCAGCATTTT.

The rearrangement joins TRBV6-1 to TRBJ1-1; D gene unclear. From germline, CDR1 is MNHNS and CDR2 SASEGT. This CDR3 comprises 14 residues. Trimming took off 3 bases at V and 4 bases at J, with 12 bases between the two ends. CDR3 sequence reads: CASSENSLTTEAFF. The CDR3, as DNA: TGTGCCAGCAGTGAGAACAGTTTGACCACTGAAGCTTTCTTT.

The genes are TRBV5-1 and TRBJ1-1; TRBD1 is a possible D gene (5 bases). Trimming shortened V by 2 bases and J by 4 bases, and 12 bases separated the two germline ends. The CDR3 spans 14 residues. In germline, CDR1 is SGHRS, CDR2 YFSETQ. The CDR3 sequence: CASSFGGAATEAFF. DNA of the CDR3: TGCGCCAGCAGCTTTGGAGGGGCGGCCACTGAAGCTTTCTTT.

V and J are TRBV15 and TRBJ1-5; D remains unclear. Germline loops: CDR1 LNHNV, CDR2 YYDKDF (reference sequence). The CDR3 has 12 amino acids. Deletions cut 5 bases from V and 3 bases from J, with 5 bases between. The CDR3: CATSSLNQPQHF. CDR3 sequence (DNA): TGTGCCACCAGCTCCCTCAATCAGCCCCAGCATTTT.

With regard to this clone: One junction end disagrees with the germline gene, perhaps due to a read error. V is TRBV27 and J is TRBJ1-5; 8 bases are shared with TRBD1. Looked up from germline, CDR1 is MNHEY and CDR2 is SMNVEV (reference sequence). This CDR3 has 15 residues. The CDR3 loop is CASSLSDRARQPQHF. The DNA of the CDR3 is TGTGCCAGCAGCTTATCGGACAGGGCTCGTCAGCCCCAGCATTTT.

The V gene is TRBV6-5, the J gene TRBJ1-3; D possibly corresponds to TRBD1 (6 bases). The CDR3 covers 14 residues. The germline V and J ends were trimmed by 4 bases and 2 bases, with 9 bases remaining between them. Germline CDR1 is MNHEY and CDR2 is SVGAGI. CDR3 in amino acids: CASSLDRTGNTIYF. In DNA, the CDR3 is TGTGCCAGCAGTTTGGACAGAACTGGAAACACCATATATTTT.

V is TRBV20-1 and J is TRBJ1-4, with D hard to call. The ends were cut back, 3 bases at V and 7 bases at J, with 3 bases in the middle. This CDR3 spans 10 amino acids. Germline CDR1 DFQATT, CDR2 SNEGSKA (reference sequence). The CDR3 DNA is TGCAGTGCTAGTTTTGAAAAACTGTTTTTT. This gives the protein CSASFEKLFF.

This clone was recorded once. The chain links TRBV11-2 to TRBJ1-3, with TRBD1 matching over 8 bases. The CDR3 is 16 amino acids. The ends lost 3 bases at V and 3 bases at J; junction bases unmatched: 7. CDR1 is SGHAT and CDR2 is FQNNGV in the germline V gene. CDR3 DNA sequence: TGTGCCAGCAGCTTCGTCCAGGGGGCCGGTGGAAACACCATATATTTT. It encodes CASSFVQGAGGNTIYF.

CDR3 nucleotides: TGTGCCACCTTATTGAGCAGAGCTGGATGGCACACCGGGGAGCTGTTTTTT. It specifies CATLLSRAGWHTGELFF. The chain couples TRBV24-1 to TRBJ2-2; D call uncertain. Germline assignment: CDR1 KGHDR and CDR2 SFDVKD. This CDR3 has 17 residues. V was pared by 9 bases and J by 3 bases, with 22 bases between.

This clone is a singleton in its sample. The V call is TRBV5-5, the J call TRBJ1-1, with D perhaps matching TRBD1 (6 bases). V lost 6 bases and J lost 0, with 15 bases in between. The CDR3 sequence is 15 residues long. Germline CDR1 is SGHKS and CDR2 is YYEKEE (reference sequence). CDR3 region: CASILNRVLNTEAFF. CDR3 bases: TGTGCCAGCATACTTAACAGGGTTTTGAACACTGAAGCTTTCTTT.

V usage is TRBV5-4 and J usage is TRBJ1-1, with 9 bases aligning to TRBD1. Germline-derived CDR1 and CDR2 are SGHNT and YYREEE (reference sequence). V shed 1 base, J shed 4 bases, and the junction held 2 bases outside the gene matches. The CDR3 spans 14 residues. In DNA form, the CDR3 reads TGTGCCAGCAGCTTGACAGGGGGCGGCACTGAAGCTTTCTTT. It translates to CASSLTGGGTEAFF.